Sequencing of this TCR beta chain was carried out in a study of blood T cell repertoires in COVID-19. Study background: Collection of acute and convalescent COVID-19 samples took place in the United States, Italy and Spain.

V lost 7 bases to trimming and J lost 4 bases, with 5 bases between them. CDR1 is KGHDR, CDR2 SFDVKD, per germline. The CDR3 covers 11 residues. In the original processing: Scientists estimated how many nucleated cells there were by amplifying reference gene primers. TCRdb's table, derived via immunoSEQ multiplex PCR, lists solely in-frame clones and lacks some. The V and J calls and clone size come from that table; D and trimming were worked out from the DNA. The table lists about 150,000 clones, about 83% of them singletons. The sample was peripheral blood. V and J are TRBV24-1 and TRBJ2-3; the D gene is possibly TRBD2 (5 bases). This receptor was taken from a man aged 25 to 40 with COVID-19, enrolled during active disease. The CDR3 DNA is TGTGCCACCAGGGAGGCAGATACGCAGTATTTT. It yields the protein CATREADTQYF.